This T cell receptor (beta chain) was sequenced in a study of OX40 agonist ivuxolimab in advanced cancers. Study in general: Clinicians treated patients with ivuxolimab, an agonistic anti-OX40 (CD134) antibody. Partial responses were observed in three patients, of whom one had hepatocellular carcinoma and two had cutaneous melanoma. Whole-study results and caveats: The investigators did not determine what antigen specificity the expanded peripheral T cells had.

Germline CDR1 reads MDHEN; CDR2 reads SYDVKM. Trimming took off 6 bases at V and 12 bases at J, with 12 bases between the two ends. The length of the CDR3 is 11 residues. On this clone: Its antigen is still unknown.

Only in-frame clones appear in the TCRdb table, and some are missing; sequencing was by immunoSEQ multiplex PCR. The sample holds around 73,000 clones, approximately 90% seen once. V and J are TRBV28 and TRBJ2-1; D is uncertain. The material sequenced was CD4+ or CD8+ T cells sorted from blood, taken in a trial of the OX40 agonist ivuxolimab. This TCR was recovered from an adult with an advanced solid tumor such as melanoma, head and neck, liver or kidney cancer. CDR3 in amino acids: CASSSPSPQFF. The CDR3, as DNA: TGTGCCAGCAGCTCCCCATCGCCGCAGTTCTTC.